This entry lists 10 T cell receptor beta chains sequenced from one sample in a study of blood T cell repertoires in COVID-19 (dated by TCRdb to 2020 to 2022). Libraries came from the immunoSEQ multiplex PCR assay. TCRdb retrieved this table from immuneACCESS and kept in-frame rearrangements only. Not all clones are present; in checked studies, unresolved V genes account for under half, and no reason is known for the remainder. This sample gives 300,000 to 400,000 clones in total; around nine tenths of them show up just once. The leading ten clones occupy roughly 1.2% of the sample. Sequenced material: PBMCs or T cells enriched from blood (not recorded which). These receptors were collected from a woman between 18 and 29 years old who had recovered from COVID-19.

The J gene is TRBJ1-5, the V gene TRBV5-6, with D uncertain. With 4 bases removed from V and 4 bases from J, the gap between germline ends came to 6 bases. Germline V gene lookup returns CDR1 SGHDT and CDR2 YYEEEE. CDR3 length equals 12 residues. CDR3 region: CASSTMNQPQHF. In DNA, the CDR3 is TGTGCCAGCAGCACTATGAATCAGCCCCAGCATTTT.

Comments on this clone: The sample contains more than one DNA sequence encoding this CDR3. This chain connects TRBV9 to TRBJ1-5, with a tentative D call TRBD1 (5 bases). Germline values: CDR1 SGDLS, CDR2 YYNGEE. CDR3 size: 14 residues. The germline V and J ends were trimmed by 0 bases and 4 bases, with 8 bases remaining between them. The CDR3 DNA reads TGTGCCAGCAGCGTAGCTGGGGGGAATCAGCCCCAGCATTTT. Translation gives CASSVAGGNQPQHF.

This rearrangement joins TRBV11-2 to TRBJ2-2; no clear D gene. The germline gives CDR1 SGHAT, CDR2 FQNNGV. With 3 bases removed from V and 2 bases from J, the gap between germline ends came to 10 bases. The CDR3 is 15 amino acids. CDR3 bases: TGTGCCAGCAGCTTGGTTAGCCTAAACACCGGGGAGCTGTTTTTT. Its translation is CASSLVSLNTGELFF.

V gene TRBV19 combines with J gene TRBJ2-3, with 9 bases that match TRBD1. The CDR3 contains 17 residues. The germline V gene has CDR1 LNHDA and CDR2 SQIVND (reference sequence). V was clipped by 5 bases and J by 4 bases; unmatched bases: 13. The CDR3 DNA reads TGTGCCAGTAGTTACTACCCAACAGGGGGCGGTTCAGATACGCAGTATTTT. This codes for CASSYYPTGGGSDTQYF.

This sequence joins TRBV11-1 and TRBJ1-2, with TRBD1 as a possible D gene (6 bases). The germline V gene has CDR1 SGHAT and CDR2 FQDESV (reference sequence). V was pared by 1 base and J by 0 bases, with 12 bases between. The CDR3 has 16 amino acids. The CDR3 nucleotides read TGTGCCAGCAGCTTAGAACGGACAGCGCCTAACTATGGCTACACCTTC. Encoded protein: CASSLERTAPNYGYTF.

The chain joins TRBV29-1 to TRBJ1-2; 8 bases are a match to TRBD1. CDR1 SQVTM and CDR2 ANQGSEA come from the germline V gene. CDR3 length equals 12 residues. V gave up 3 bases and J gave up 6 bases; unmatched junction bases: 3. The CDR3 is CSVEAGGDGYTF. The CDR3, as DNA: TGCAGCGTTGAGGCAGGGGGCGATGGCTACACCTTC.

The chain has TRBV5-1 and TRBJ2-7; TRBD2 matches at 9 bases. CDR1 and CDR2 from the germline V gene are SGHRS and YFSETQ. The CDR3 is 15 residues long. J lost 4 bases, V lost 5 bases, and 10 bases had no gene match. This CDR3 reads CASRLASGAWYEQYF. The CDR3 nucleotides read TGCGCCAGCAGGCTTGCTAGCGGGGCTTGGTACGAGCAGTACTTC.

J is TRBJ1-2 and V is TRBV18; D not certain. Per the germline V gene, CDR1 is KGHSH and CDR2 is LQKENI. V was trimmed by 10 bases and J by 1 base, leaving 10 bases between them. The length of the CDR3 is 12 residues. CDR3 sequence reads: CATRADNYGYTF. The DNA for the CDR3 is TGTGCCACGAGGGCAGATAACTATGGCTACACCTTC.

The chain carries TRBV24-1 and TRBJ1-5; TRBD1 matches at 9 bases. Germline V gene data show CDR1 as KGHDR and CDR2 as SFDVKD. The length of the CDR3 is 18 residues. The J segment lost 0 bases and the V segment lost 1 base, leaving 6 bases of the junction unmatched. CDR3 in amino acids: CATSDFWDRANSNQPQHF. DNA for the CDR3: TGTGCCACCAGTGATTTTTGGGACAGGGCGAATAGCAATCAGCCCCAGCATTTT.

V usage is TRBV2 and J usage is TRBJ1-2, with TRBD1 matching 9 bases. This CDR3 region has 14 residues. Germline V gives CDR1 SNHLY, CDR2 FYNNEI. Unmatched junction bases numbered 9, after V lost 5 bases and J lost 8 bases. The CDR3 DNA is TGTGCCAGCAGTAGGGGACAGGGCTTTGGCGGCTACACCTTC. It encodes CASSRGQGFGGYTF.